A single T cell receptor (beta chain) is shown here with its context. Its antigen is unknown. The CDR3 is 16 residues long. CDR1 and CDR2 from the germline V gene are LNHDA and SQIVND (reference sequence). J gave up 0 bases and V 5 bases, and 8 bases lay outside the gene matches. The data belong to a study of cytomegalovirus exposure and HLA in healthy donors. Vbeta (60) and Jbeta (13) primers were used in the PCR. In the authors' methods: A later analysis counted 65 million to 95 million unique TCR beta chains, 9.5 million to 12 million shared. The method was immunoSEQ multiplex PCR; TCRdb's version includes in-frame clones alone and lacks a portion of them. That table supplies the V and J calls and clone size; D and trimming were determined from the DNA. This table has about 91,000 clones, over 75% appearing once. General study points: Most subjects' HLA-A and HLA-B alleles were reportedly predicted from TCR beta sequences. CMV serostatus was the only recorded immune exposure for donors. The authors considered a cluster of highly shared sequence variants likely to be a sequencing artifact.

The receptor was derived from a male donor in good health and CMV-seropositive. Sample: PBMCs. The chain couples TRBV19 to TRBJ1-1, with 8 bases fitting TRBD1. The CDR3 DNA reads TGTGCCAGTAGTTTAGGGACAGGAGGCATGAACACTGAAGCTTTCTTT. Amino acids: CASSLGTGGMNTEAFF.